This T cell receptor beta chain was recovered during a study of T-cell reconstitution after alpha-beta-depleted transplantation in children. The library targeted TCRbeta and was prepared with unique molecular identifiers. TCRdb passed the PCR reads through MiXCR, listing each CDR3 protein once. Seen here are 200,000 to 250,000 distinct CDR3 sequences, roughly 9% observed once, and the top ten hold approximately 6.6%. The material was PBMCs from the stem cell graft donor, obtained from the stem cell graft. This TCR was recovered from a human donor who donated a stem cell graft to a child with acute lymphoblastic leukemia.

This CDR3 reads CASSPGVRLDSYEQYF. The CDR3 nucleotides are TGTGCCAGCAGCCCAGGGGTCAGGTTGGATTCCTACGAGCAGTACTTC. The rearrangement joins TRBV5-4 to TRBJ2-7, with D possibly TRBD1 on 6 matching bases. V lost 4 bases to trimming and J lost 1 base, with 18 bases between them. From germline, CDR1 is SGHNT and CDR2 YYREEE (reference sequence). There are 16 residues in the CDR3.